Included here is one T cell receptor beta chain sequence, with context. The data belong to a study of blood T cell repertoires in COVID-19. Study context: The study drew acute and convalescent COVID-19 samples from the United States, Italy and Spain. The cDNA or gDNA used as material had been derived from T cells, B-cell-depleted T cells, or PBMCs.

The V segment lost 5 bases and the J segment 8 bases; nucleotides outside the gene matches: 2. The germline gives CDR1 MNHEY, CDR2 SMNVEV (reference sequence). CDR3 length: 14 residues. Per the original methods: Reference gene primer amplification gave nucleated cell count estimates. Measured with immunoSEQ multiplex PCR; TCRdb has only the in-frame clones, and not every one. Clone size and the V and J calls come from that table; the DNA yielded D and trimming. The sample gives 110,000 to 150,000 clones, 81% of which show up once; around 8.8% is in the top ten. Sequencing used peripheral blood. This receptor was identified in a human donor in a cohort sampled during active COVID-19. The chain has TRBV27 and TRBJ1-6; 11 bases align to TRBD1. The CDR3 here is CASSPGQGDSPLHF. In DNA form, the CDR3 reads TGTGCCAGCAGTCCGGGACAGGGGGATTCACCCCTCCACTTT.